Shown below are 15 T cell receptor beta chains from a single sample sequenced in a study of glioma-infiltrating T cells. TCR alpha and beta CDR3 regions were amplified from RNA using iRepertoire nested multiplex PCR. TCRdb independently ran MiXCR on the multiplex PCR reads; one entry per CDR3 protein. The sample holds about 93,000 distinct CDR3 sequences, around 40% seen once. The material sequenced was glioma tissue, nonneoplastic brain tissue, or PBMCs (not recorded which). These receptors were collected from a human donor with low-grade glioma or glioblastoma, undergoing nonglioma brain surgery, or in good health (not recorded which).

In this sample, this clonotype turned up many times. The rearrangement links TRBV20-1 to TRBJ2-1, with TRBD2 matching 11 bases. Per germline, CDR1 DFQATT and CDR2 SNEGSKA (reference sequence). The CDR3 runs to 13 residues. J gave up 3 bases and V 5 bases, and 0 bases lay outside the gene matches. The CDR3 DNA reads as TGCAGTGCTGGGACTAGCGGCTACAATGAGCAGTTCTTC. Amino acids: CSAGTSGYNEQFF.

This clonotype was seen a single time. This clone may be a read error of a much larger clone one base away. The V call is TRBV19, the J call TRBJ2-1, with D possibly matching TRBD2 (5 bases). The germline gives CDR1 LNHDA, CDR2 SQIVND (reference sequence). Trimming left V 4 bases short and J 10 bases short, with 17 bases between. This CDR3 is 14 amino acids long. The CDR3 DNA sequence: TGTGCCAGTAGTAAAAGCGGCACCTCCTACGAGCAGTTCTTC. This encodes CASSKSGTSYEQFF.

Note on this clonotype: At one end, the junction sequence differs from germline, possibly due to a read error. This chain joins TRBV29-1 and TRBJ2-3; TRBD1 is a possible D gene (6 bases). CDR1 and CDR2 from the germline V gene are SQVTM and ANQGSEA. The CDR3 sequence is 13 residues long. The CDR3 spells CIVSRTGSGTQYF. DNA of the CDR3: TGCATCGTTAGTAGAACAGGGAGTGGTACGCAGTATTTT.

This clonotype was detected many times. The genes are TRBV2 and TRBJ2-1; the match to TRBD2 covers 8 bases. From germline, CDR1 is SNHLY and CDR2 FYNNEI. This CDR3 has 14 residues. The V segment lost 4 bases and the J segment 6 bases; nucleotides outside the gene matches: 5. In DNA form, the CDR3 reads TGTGCCAGCAGTGTCCAACTAGCGGTCAATGAGCAGTTCTTC. Protein: CASSVQLAVNEQFF.

This clonotype was counted a single time. A single base separates this from a much larger clone, so it may be a read error. J is TRBJ2-7 and V is TRBV2; D tentatively reads TRBD1 or TRBD2 (6 bases each). The CDR3 runs to 13 residues. The germline gives CDR1 SNHLY, CDR2 FYNNEI. CDR3 nucleotide sequence: TGTGACAGCACGGGGGCAGGACCCTACGAGCAGTACTTC. Protein: CDSTGAGPYEQYF. Using reference TRBV2 and TRBJ2-7 for the parts outside the CDR3, the full variable domain is EPEVTQTPSHQVTQMGQEVILRCVPISNHLYFYWYRQILGQKVEFLVSFYNNEISEKSEIFDDQFSVERPDGSNFTLKIRSTKLEDSAMYFCDSTGAGPYEQYFGPGTRLTVT.

There are many counts of this clonotype. This chain joins TRBV24-1 and TRBJ2-5, with TRBD1 as a possible D gene (5 bases). The V end was cut by 1 base, the J end by 6 bases, with 8 bases between. This CDR3 contains 13 residues. Germline values: CDR1 KGHDR, CDR2 SFDVKD. The CDR3 nucleotides read TGTGCCACCAGTGATTTTCAGGGAAAGACCCAGTACTTC. Translated: CATSDFQGKTQYF.

The V and J genes are TRBV20-1 and TRBJ1-5; D is uncertain. CDR1 DFQATT and CDR2 SNEGSKA come from the germline V gene (reference sequence). Trimming stripped 1 base from V and 0 bases from J, with 4 bases between. The CDR3 contains 13 residues. CDR3: CSARGHSNQPQHF. The CDR3 DNA is TGCAGTGCTAGAGGGCATAGCAATCAGCCCCAGCATTTT.

This clonotype was observed a handful of times. Just one base apart from a much larger clone, this may be a read error. The chain couples TRBV24-1 to TRBJ2-5; TRBD1 is a possible D gene (6 bases). The germline V gene has CDR1 KGHDR and CDR2 SFDVKD. This CDR3 spans 15 amino acids. This chain's CDR3 is CVTSEPTGNQETQYF. The CDR3, as DNA: TGTGTCACCAGTGAACCGACAGGAAACCAAGAGACCCAGTACTTC.

This clonotype was found many times. The chain combines TRBV20-1 with TRBJ2-7, with D possibly being TRBD1 or TRBD2 (5 bases each). V lost 4 bases to trimming and J lost 2 bases, with 15 bases between them. The CDR3 is 14 amino acids. Germline V gives CDR1 DFQATT, CDR2 SNEGSKA (reference sequence). The CDR3 is CSATAPGAAYEQYF. Written as DNA, the CDR3 is TGCAGTGCTACCGCCCCCGGGGCCGCCTACGAGCAGTACTTC.

A remark on this clonotype: One junction end disagrees with the germline gene, perhaps due to a read error. The rearrangement joins TRBV19 to TRBJ1-5, with a weak D call TRBD1 (5 bases). Germline loops: CDR1 LNHDA, CDR2 SQIVND (reference sequence). The CDR3 loop spans 14 amino acids. The CDR3 DNA reads as TGTGTCAGTCAAAAGGGGAATGGGAGTCAGCCCCAGCATTTT. Translating it yields CVSQKGNGSQPQHF.

A word on this clonotype: This sequence may be a read error, since a much larger clone differs from it by one base. The CDR3 ends on some other residue instead of the conserved phenylalanine or tryptophan, so this is likely a read error. The chain joins TRBV12-3 or TRBV12-4 to TRBJ2-7; D gene ambiguous. The CDR3 spans 12 residues. V lost 1 base, J lost 7 bases, and 8 bases lay in between. CDR3 DNA: TGTGCCAGCAGTTTAGTAGGAAGGGAGCAGTACCTC. Protein sequence: CASSLVGREQYL.

This clonotype was seen ten or more times. The chain joins TRBV6-6 to TRBJ2-1, with TRBD1 as a possible D gene (5 bases). Trimming took 2 bases from V and 3 from J, leaving 8 bases between them. The CDR3 spans 14 residues. CDR1 MNHNY and CDR2 SVGAGI come from the germline V gene (reference sequence). The DNA for the CDR3 is TGTGCCAGCAGTTACACCGACAGCTACAATGAGCAGTTCTTC. Encoded protein: CASSYTDSYNEQFF.

This clonotype was counted many times. The chain joins TRBV5-1 to TRBJ1-5; no clear D. Trimming took off 1 base at V and 6 bases at J, with 8 bases between the two ends. CDR1 is SGHRS, CDR2 YFSETQ, per germline. This CDR3 spans 13 amino acids. CDR3 nucleotide sequence: TGCGCCAGCAGCTTGCGGGCTGGTCAGCCCCAGCATTTT. Translating gives CASSLRAGQPQHF.

This clonotype was observed at least ten times. The chain carries TRBV14 and TRBJ1-1, with D uncertain. The V end was cut by 4 bases, the J end by 5 bases, with 11 bases between. The CDR3 loop spans 13 amino acids. CDR1 is SGHDN, CDR2 FVKESK, per germline. CDR3 region: CASSPKSRTEAFF. The DNA of the CDR3 is TGTGCCAGCAGCCCCAAATCCCGGACTGAAGCTTTCTTT.

Details on this clonotype: The junction shows a germline mismatch at one end, possibly a read error. The chain carries TRBV24-1 and TRBJ1-1; unclear D gene. Germline values: CDR1 KGHDR, CDR2 SFDVKD. The CDR3 is made up of 13 amino acids. The CDR3 reads CATSDSWMAEAFF. Written as DNA, the CDR3 is TGTGCCACCAGTGATTCATGGATGGCGGAAGCTTTCTTC.